This T cell receptor beta chain was obtained from a study of identifying expanded T cells in peripheral blood. Germline-derived CDR1 and CDR2 are SGHTA and FQGNSA. The CDR3 consists of 14 residues. V dropped 1 base and J dropped 7; count of bases not matched to a gene: 2. Findings and limits, study-wide: Across healthy donors, higher total template counts meant significantly greater roughly 2-week count variance. Over approximately two and four weeks, about 17 and 20 clones changed, versus roughly 1.1 between replicates.

Comments on this clone: Antigen: not known.

Clones were read by immunoSEQ multiplex PCR, and TCRdb kept only the in-frame ones, dropping some. The repertoire holds around 130,000 clones, 70% to 90% seen once, with 7.5% to 8.5% in the top ten. Collection occurred without any documented infections or immune events in donors. The V call is TRBV7-2, the J call TRBJ1-3; TRBD1 matches 9 bases. Sequenced: blood. The clonotype originates from a person between 18 and 75 years old in good health. The CDR3 protein is CASSLDRGPNTIYF. The CDR3 DNA reads TGTGCCAGCAGCTTAGACAGGGGGCCTAACACCATATATTTT.